The present entry profiles one T cell receptor beta chain with its context. The sample is drawn from a study of blood T cell repertoires in COVID-19. Authors' processing steps: Amplification with reference gene primers provided the estimates of nucleated cell counts. TCRdb keeps only in-frame clones here, not all; method: immunoSEQ multiplex PCR. The V and J calls and clone size are taken from that table; D and trimming were inferred from the DNA. Of more than 450,000 clones listed, about nine tenths were seen once; the top ten hold under 0.75%. Sequences were obtained from PBMCs or T cells enriched from blood (not recorded which). The receptor was isolated from a woman younger than 30 who had recovered from COVID-19.

The CDR3 spells CASSPRDRGYEQYF. CDR3 DNA: TGTGCCAGCTCACCAAGGGACAGGGGCTACGAGCAGTACTTC. The rearrangement links TRBV18 to TRBJ2-7; 10 nucleotides agree with TRBD1. The CDR3 totals 14 residues. The V and J ends lost 2 bases and 3 bases, in that order; junction bases with no gene match: 1. The V gene's germline CDR1 is KGHSH and CDR2 LQKENI.